The 8 T cell receptor beta chains below were found in one sample sequenced in a study of blood T cell repertoires in COVID-19. Only in-frame clones appear in the TCRdb table, and some are missing; sequencing was by immunoSEQ multiplex PCR. Counted here are some 5,700 clones, 80% to 85% occurring once; the ten biggest clones make up roughly 8.2%. Sequencing was done on a sample of peripheral blood. These receptors were taken from a human donor with active COVID-19. The donor label of this sample is uncertain.

The rearrangement links TRBV5-1 to TRBJ2-1; TRBD2 matches 11 bases. Germline V gives CDR1 SGHRS, CDR2 YFSETQ. This CDR3 has 16 amino acids. Trimming removed 1 base from V and 6 bases from J; junction bases left unmatched: 6. The CDR3 sequence: CASSLRSLAGGNEQFF. DNA of the CDR3: TGCGCCAGCAGCTTGAGGTCCCTAGCGGGGGGCAATGAGCAGTTCTTC.

This sequence joins TRBV10-2 and TRBJ2-2; D perhaps matches TRBD2 (7 bases). The CDR3 is 13 residues long. The V gene's germline CDR1 is WSHSY and CDR2 SAAADI. V lost 8 bases, J lost 3 bases, and 10 bases lay in between. The CDR3 region has the DNA TGCGCCAGCGGGGGGGCTTACACCGGGGAGCTGTTTTTT. Protein sequence: CASGGAYTGELFF.

This clone showed up just a few times. The V and J genes are TRBV10-3 and TRBJ2-7; 7 bases line up with TRBD1. The CDR3 spans 15 residues. Germline CDR1 is ENHRY and CDR2 is SYGVKD. V was clipped by 7 bases and J by 2 bases; unmatched bases: 11. The CDR3 spells CAIITGESLAYEQYF. The CDR3 DNA follows: TGTGCCATCATTACAGGGGAATCCTTAGCCTACGAGCAGTACTTC.

The chain recombines TRBV18 with TRBJ2-3; TRBD2 aligns across 7 bases. V dropped 3 bases and J dropped 4; count of bases not matched to a gene: 7. The CDR3 loop spans 15 amino acids. Germline CDR1 and CDR2: KGHSH and LQKENI. The CDR3 loop reads CASSPYRLASDTQYF. CDR3 coding DNA: TGTGCCAGCTCACCCTACCGACTAGCTTCAGATACGCAGTATTTT.

V and J are TRBV5-1 and TRBJ1-1, with D maybe TRBD1 (5 bases). This CDR3 has 11 residues. Trimming removed 5 bases at V and 4 bases at J, with 6 bases between. The germline V gene encodes CDR1 SGHRS and CDR2 YFSETQ. The CDR3 DNA is TGCGCCAGCAGGGGGCCCACTGAAGCTTTCTTT. The encoded protein is CASRGPTEAFF.

The rearrangement uses TRBV27 and TRBJ2-7, with D perhaps matching TRBD2 (6 bases). V lost 6 bases and J 2 bases, leaving 11 bases between the germline ends. Looked up from germline, CDR1 is MNHEY and CDR2 is SMNVEV (reference sequence). The CDR3 extends over 13 amino acids. The CDR3 nucleotides are TGTGCCAGCAGCCGGGGGTCCACCTACGAGCAGTACGTC. Translating gives CASSRGSTYEQYV.

This chain uses TRBV5-6 with TRBJ2-1, with 8 bases identical to TRBD1. The CDR3 spans 14 residues. Germline V gene lookup returns CDR1 SGHDT and CDR2 YYEEEE. With 5 bases clipped from V and 7 bases from J, the junction kept 8 bases outside the gene matches. The CDR3 here is CASRPGQGRNEQFF. CDR3 sequence (DNA): TGTGCCAGCAGGCCTGGACAGGGAAGGAATGAGCAGTTCTTC.

This clone was found once. The chain has TRBV7-3 and TRBJ2-3, with D possibly being TRBD1 (5 bases). Germline V gives CDR1 SGHTA, CDR2 FQGTGA. Between the trimmed V and J ends, which lost 2 bases and 2 bases, there was a span of 11 bases. This CDR3 contains 15 residues. The CDR3 nucleotides are TGTGCCAGCAGCTTACGTGCAGGGTACACAGATACGCAGTATTTT. Translating gives CASSLRAGYTDTQYF.